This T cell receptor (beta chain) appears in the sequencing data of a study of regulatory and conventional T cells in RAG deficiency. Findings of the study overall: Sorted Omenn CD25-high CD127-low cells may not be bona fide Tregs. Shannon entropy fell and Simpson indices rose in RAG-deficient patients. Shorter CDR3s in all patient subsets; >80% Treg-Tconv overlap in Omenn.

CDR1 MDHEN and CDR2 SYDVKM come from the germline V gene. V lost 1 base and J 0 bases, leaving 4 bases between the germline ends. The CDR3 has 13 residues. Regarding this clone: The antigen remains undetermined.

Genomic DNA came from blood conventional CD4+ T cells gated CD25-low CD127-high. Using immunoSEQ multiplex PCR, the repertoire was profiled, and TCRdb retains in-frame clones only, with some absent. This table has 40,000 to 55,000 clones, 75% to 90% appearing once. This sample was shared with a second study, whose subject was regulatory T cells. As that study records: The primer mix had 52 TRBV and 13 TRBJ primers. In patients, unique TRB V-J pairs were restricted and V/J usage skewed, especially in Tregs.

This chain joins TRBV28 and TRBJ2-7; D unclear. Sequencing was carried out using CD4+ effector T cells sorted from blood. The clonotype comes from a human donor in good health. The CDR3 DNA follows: TGTGCCAGCAGTTTATCCTACTCCTACGAGCAGTACTTC. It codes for CASSLSYSYEQYF.